A selection of T cell receptor beta chains follows, all from one sample in a study of OX40 agonist ivuxolimab in advanced cancers. Measured with immunoSEQ multiplex PCR; TCRdb has only the in-frame clones, and not every one. The repertoire holds 75,000 to 100,000 clones, around 90% seen once, with approximately 0.5% in the top ten. The sample in question was CD4+ or CD8+ T cells sorted from blood, obtained in a trial of the OX40 agonist ivuxolimab. These receptors originate from an adult with an advanced solid tumor such as melanoma, head and neck, liver or kidney cancer. The CDR3 runs from the conserved cysteine through the conserved F or W. D genes are given only for firm matches. Part of the rows lack a size; the others show once, few, many or a class for expanded clones.

v_call	clone_size	j_call	d_call	cdr3_nt	cdr3_aa
TRBV9	-	TRBJ1-5	-	TGTGCCAGCAGCGTAGACAGTACTCTCAATCAGCCCCAGCATTTT	CASSVDSTLNQPQHF
TRBV5-1	-	TRBJ2-3	-	TGCGCCAGCAGCTTGTACGGGGGCGAGACAGATACGCAGTATTTT	CASSLYGGETDTQYF
TRBV28	once	TRBJ1-1	TRBD1	TGTGCCAGCAGTTCCCGGGACAGGGTTACTGAAGCTTTCTTT	CASSSRDRVTEAFF
TRBV2	-	TRBJ2-3	-	TGTGCCAGCAGAGAAAGCACCCTGAGGGCGCAGTATTTT	CASRESTLRAQYF
TRBV19	-	TRBJ2-2	TRBD1	TGTGCCAGTACCCTAGGGACAGGGAGGACCGGGGAGCTGTTTTTT	CASTLGTGRTGELFF
TRBV6-5	-	TRBJ2-5	TRBD1	TGTGCCAGCAATGACAGGGGGCGCTCAGAGACCCAGTACTTC	CASNDRGRSETQYF
TRBV19	-	TRBJ1-1	-	TGTGCCAGTACCCGAAAGGGGCAGAACACTGAAGCTTTCTTT	CASTRKGQNTEAFF
TRBV6-1	-	TRBJ2-2	-	TGTGCCAGCAGTGTGACTCACACCGGGGAGCTGTTTTTT	CASSVTHTGELFF
TRBV6-6	-	TRBJ2-2	-	TGTGCCAGCAGTTACGTGTCTCTGAACACCGGGGAGCTGTTTTTT	CASSYVSLNTGELFF
TRBV25-1	once	TRBJ1-1	-	TGTGCCAGCAGTGATGGCGCAGGTGAAGCTTTCTTT	CASSDGAGEAFF
TRBV5-5	once	TRBJ1-1	-	TGTGCCAGCAGCTTACGCGTATTTAGCGGGAGAGGGACTGAAGCTTTCTTT	CASSLRVFSGRGTEAFF
TRBV11-1	-	TRBJ1-6	-	TGTGCCAGCAGCCCCCTGGCTAATTCACCCCTCCACTTT	CASSPLANSPLHF
TRBV5-1	few	TRBJ2-7	TRBD1	TGCGCCAGCAACAGTAGGACAGGGGCACCCGAGCAGTACTTC	CASNSRTGAPEQYF
TRBV9	once	TRBJ2-2	-	TGTGCCAGCGGGCAGGGGCTCCTTACCGGGGAGCTGTTTTTT	CASGQGLLTGELFF
TRBV5-6	-	TRBJ2-1	-	TGTGCCAGCAGCCTGGTCAGGGCTCGAGGCGATGAGCAGTTCTTC	CASSLVRARGDEQFF
TRBV6-4	-	TRBJ2-7	-	TGTGCGCCACCATCCGAAAATTCCGAGCAGTACTTC	CAPPSENSEQYF
TRBV5-6	-	TRBJ1-5	-	TGTGCCAGCAGCTTTCGTGGGCTGTCCCAGCCCCAGCATTTT	CASSFRGLSQPQHF
TRBV9	-	TRBJ2-3	-	TGTGCCAGCAGCGTGGGGACTTCCCTAGGTACGCAGTATTTT	CASSVGTSLGTQYF
TRBV5-1	-	TRBJ1-3	-	TGCGCCAGCAGCTTGGGTTCTCGGGACTCTGGAAACACCATATATTTT	CASSLGSRDSGNTIYF
TRBV6-5	-	TRBJ2-3	TRBD1	TGTGCCAGCTCTCGACAGGGGGAAACAGATACGCAGTATTTT	CASSRQGETDTQYF
TRBV5-4	-	TRBJ2-7	-	TGTGCCAGCAGCTTGACTGGTTCCTACGAGCAGTACTTC	CASSLTGSYEQYF
TRBV29-1	-	TRBJ2-5	-	TGCAGCGTTGAAGACCCGGTGGAAGAGACCCAGTACTTC	CSVEDPVEETQYF
TRBV6-5	-	TRBJ2-5	TRBD2	TGTGCCAGCAGACCCTTTACTAGCGGGGAGACCCAGTACTTC	CASRPFTSGETQYF
TRBV6-6	-	TRBJ2-1	-	TGTGCCAGCAGTCCTTCCGGGTTTGGGTCTAATGAGCAGTTCTTC	CASSPSGFGSNEQFF
TRBV7-8	-	TRBJ2-1	TRBD2	TGTGCCAGCAGCTCCAGCGGGGGACAGTTCTTC	CASSSSGGQFF
TRBV6-5	-	TRBJ1-2	-	TGTGCCAGCAGTTACTCTGACAGGCTCGATGGCTACACCTTC	CASSYSDRLDGYTF
TRBV7-2	-	TRBJ1-2	-	TGTGCCAGCAGCCGGGGCCAGGAAAACTATGGCTACACCTTC	CASSRGQENYGYTF
TRBV5-1	-	TRBJ2-7	TRBD1	TGCGCCAGCAGCCAAGGGCCCTCACAGGGGTCGACCTCCTACGAGCAGTACTTC	CASSQGPSQGSTSYEQYF